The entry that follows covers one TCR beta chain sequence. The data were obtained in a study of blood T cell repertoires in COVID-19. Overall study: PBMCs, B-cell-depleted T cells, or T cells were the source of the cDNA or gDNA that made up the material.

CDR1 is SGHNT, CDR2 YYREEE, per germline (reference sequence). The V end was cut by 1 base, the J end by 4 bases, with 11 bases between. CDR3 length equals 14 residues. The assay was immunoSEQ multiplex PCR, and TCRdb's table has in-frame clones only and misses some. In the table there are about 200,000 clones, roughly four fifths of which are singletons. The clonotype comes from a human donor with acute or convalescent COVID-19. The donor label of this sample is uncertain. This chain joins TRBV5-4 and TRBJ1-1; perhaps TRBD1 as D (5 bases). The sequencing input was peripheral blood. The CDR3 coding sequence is TGTGCCAGCAGCTTGCGGCAGGGAGGCACTGAAGCTTTCTTT. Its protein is CASSLRQGGTEAFF.